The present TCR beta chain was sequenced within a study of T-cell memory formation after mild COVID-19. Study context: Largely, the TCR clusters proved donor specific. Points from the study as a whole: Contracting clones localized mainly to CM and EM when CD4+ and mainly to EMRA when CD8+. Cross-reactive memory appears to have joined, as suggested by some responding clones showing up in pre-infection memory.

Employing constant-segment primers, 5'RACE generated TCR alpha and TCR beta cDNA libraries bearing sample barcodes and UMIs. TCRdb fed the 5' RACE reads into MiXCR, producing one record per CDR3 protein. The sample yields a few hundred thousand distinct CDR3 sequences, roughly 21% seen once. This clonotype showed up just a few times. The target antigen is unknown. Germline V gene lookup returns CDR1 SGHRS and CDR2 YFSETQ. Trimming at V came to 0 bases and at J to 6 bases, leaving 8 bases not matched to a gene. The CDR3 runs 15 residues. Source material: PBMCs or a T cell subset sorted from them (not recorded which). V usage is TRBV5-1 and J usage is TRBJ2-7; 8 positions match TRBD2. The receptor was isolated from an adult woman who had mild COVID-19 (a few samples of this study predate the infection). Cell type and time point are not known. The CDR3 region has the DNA TGCGCCAGCAGCTTGGAAACGCGGGAGGTTGGCGAGCAGTACTTC. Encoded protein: CASSLETREVGEQYF.